This is a list of T cell receptor delta chains from one sample in a study of gamma-delta chains in newborns, infants, children. TCRdb reapplied CATT to the reads. The sample records 10,000 or so delta-chain clones, 22% being singletons. Sequences were obtained from blood. All receptors come from a child who was a newborn, infant or young child, either healthy, febrile or measles-vaccinated (not recorded which). Both conserved end residues are part of each CDR3. The order of the fields is CDR3 length, D gene, J gene, clone size, V gene, CDR3 protein, CDR3 DNA. The D gene is left open where the match is weak. Only some rows state a clone size, as once, few, many or a class for expanded clones.

20,TRDD3,TRDJ1,-,TRDV2,CACDTVWPGDTKTYTDKLIF,TGTGCCTGTGACACCGTCTGGCCGGGGGATACGAAAACCTACACCGATAAACTCATCTTT
16,-,TRDJ1,medium-sized,TRDV2,CACDTVAGAKGDKLIF,TGTGCCTGTGACACCGTGGCGGGGGCCAAGGGCGATAAACTCATCTTT
17,TRDD3,TRDJ1,medium-sized,TRDV2,CACDTISTGGFTDKLIF,TGTGCCTGTGACACCATTTCTACTGGGGGATTCACCGATAAACTCATCTTT
27,TRDD3,TRDJ3,-,TRDV2,CACDTIRTTSLGYWGTRITWDTRQMFF,TGTGCCTGTGACACCATACGGACCACCTCCCTAGGGTACTGGGGGACTCGAATCACCTGGGACACCCGACAGATGTTTTTC
18,TRDD3,TRDJ1,-,TRDV2,CACDTLTGGPQYTDKLIF,TGTGCTTGTGACACCCTTACTGGGGGACCCCAGTACACCGATAAACTCATCTTT
22,-,TRDJ1,-,TRDV1,CALGETSPNGGLKSLYTDKLIF,TGTGCTCTTGGGGAAACTTCCCCAAATGGGGGGCTCAAGTCCCTGTACACCGATAAACTCATCTTT
16,TRDD3,TRDJ1,-,TRDV2,CACDTLGVPYTDKLIF,TGTGCCTGTGACACTCTGGGGGTTCCGTACACCGATAAACTCATCTTT
21,TRDD3,TRDJ1,few,TRDV2,CACDAVLPGGYTAQYTDKLIF,TGTGCCTGTGACGCCGTTTTGCCTGGGGGATACACAGCCCAATACACCGATAAACTCATCTTT
18,TRDD3,TRDJ3,few,TRDV2,CACVDVGDKPWDTRQMFF,TGTGCCTGTGTGGATGTGGGGGATAAGCCCTGGGACACCCGACAGATGTTTTTC
18,TRDD3,TRDJ2,-,TRDV2,CACDTVFPGGNYSAKLFF,TGTGCCTGTGACACCGTTTTTCCTGGGGGAAACTACTCGGCAAAACTCTTCTTT
17,TRDD3,TRDJ1,medium-sized,TRDV2,CACDTVDRTGGFGKLIF,TGTGCCTGTGACACCGTCGACCGTACTGGGGGATTCGGTAAACTCATCTTT
16,-,TRDJ1,medium-sized,TRDV2,CACDTMGTPYTDKLIF,TGTGCCTGTGACACCATGGGGACCCCGTACACCGATAAACTCATCTTT
19,TRDD3,TRDJ1,medium-sized,TRDV1,CALGEIPPYWGINSKKLIF,TGTGCTCTTGGGGAAATCCCTCCCTACTGGGGGATCAACTCAAAGAAACTCATCTTT
19,-,TRDJ1,-,TRDV2,CACDTYRPLGYRYTDKLIF,TGTGCCTGTGACACGTACCGCCCCCTGGGGTACAGGTACACCGATAAACTCATCTTT
14,TRDD3,TRDJ1,few,TRDV2,CACDTVPGGHKLIF,TGTGCCTGTGACACCGTCCCTGGGGGACATAAACTCATCTTT
15,TRDD3,TRDJ1,-,TRDV2,CACGLLGDTTDKLIF,TGTGCCTGTGGCCTACTGGGGGATACGACCGATAAACTCATCTTT
19,-,TRDJ1,medium-sized,TRDV2,CACDTVAGGPQGSADKLIF,TGTGCCTGTGACACGGTGGCCGGGGGCCCCCAGGGGTCGGCCGATAAACTCATCTTT
21,TRDD2,TRDJ1,-,TRDV1,CALGEFELPTWVLVKRGKLIF,TGTGCTCTTGGGGAATTCGAACTTCCTACTTGGGTACTGGTGAAAAGGGGTAAACTCATCTTT
18,TRDD3,TRDJ1,-,TRDV2,CACDTLDGGYAYTDKLIF,TGTGCCTGTGACACGCTCGATGGGGGATACGCGTACACCGATAAACTCATCTTT
18,TRDD3,TRDJ1,few,TRDV2,CACDSLTGGYPYTDKLIF,TGTGCCTGTGATTCCCTTACTGGGGGATACCCCTACACCGATAAACTCATCTTT
18,TRDD3,TRDJ1,-,TRDV2,CACDTVAGDTQYTDKLIF,TGTGCCTGTGACACCGTTGCGGGGGATACCCAGTACACCGATAAACTCATCTTT
26,TRDD3,TRDJ3,-,TRDV2,CACDTVEPYPQSGLGDTKRDTRQMFF,TGTGCCTGTGACACCGTAGAGCCCTACCCCCAATCTGGACTGGGGGATACCAAGCGGGACACCCGACAGATGTTTTTC
19,TRDD3,TRDJ3,-,TRDV2,CACDVLGDTLSWDTRQMFF,TGTGCCTGTGACGTACTGGGGGATACGCTATCCTGGGACACCCGACAGATGTTTTTC
18,TRDD3,TRDJ1,few,TRDV2,CACDFLLGDTEAADKLIF,TGTGCCTGTGACTTCTTATTGGGGGATACGGAGGCCGCCGATAAACTCATCTTT